This TCR beta chain stems from a study of cytomegalovirus exposure and HLA in healthy donors. The overall study: The Caucasian-associated ancestry cluster contained 75% to 85% of the approximately 410 genotyped donors.

A few counts support this clone. What it recognizes is unknown. General observations from the study: Evidence from a later analysis indicated that most CMV-associated TCR beta chains looked HLA-restricted.

With 60 Vbeta and 13 Jbeta primers, the PCR was carried out. Sequencing was performed with immunoSEQ multiplex PCR; in TCRdb, only in-frame clones are kept and a portion is missing. The sample holds roughly 92,000 clones, 81% seen once. The receptor was isolated from a woman between 70 and 85 years old in good health and CMV-seropositive. The material sequenced was PBMCs.

The DNA for the CDR3 is TGTGCCAGCAGTTCCGGCACTAGCGGCCCCTACAATGAGCAGTTCTTC. Protein sequence: CASSSGTSGPYNEQFF. The gene calls are TRBV6-6 and TRBJ2-1; 8 bases fit TRBD2. J lost 2 bases, V lost 4 bases, and 7 bases had no gene match. This CDR3 has 16 amino acids. CDR1 is MNHNY, CDR2 SVGAGI, per germline (reference sequence).